The 13 T cell receptor beta chains given below trace back to one sample, sequenced in a study of tumor and adjacent non-tumor tissue in lung cancer. A modified ARM-PCR protocol with three rounds of nested PCR amplified TCRbeta. TCRdb recomputed calls from the multiplex PCR reads with MiXCR, one row per CDR3 protein. The table has under 95,000 distinct CDR3 sequences, roughly 80% seen once. No cell sorting was done before RNA was extracted from the tissue. Distant lung tissue was collected more than 3 cm away from the tumor edge. The source material was distant non-tumor lung tissue. The source is a man in his 60s with non-small cell lung cancer.

Comment on this clonotype: An end of the junction differs from the germline gene, which may be a read error. This chain joins TRBV2 and TRBJ2-1; D is uncertain. This CDR3 is 13 amino acids long. Germline CDR1 is SNHLY and CDR2 is FYNNEI. This CDR3 reads CDSTSARRDEQFF. The CDR3 coding sequence is TGTGACAGCACCAGCGCACGACGGGATGAGCAGTTCTTC.

Of note for this clonotype: An end of the junction does not agree with germline; a read error may underlie this. The chain is built from TRBV11-1 and TRBJ2-6, with 9 bases that match TRBD1. Germline CDR1 SGHAT, CDR2 FQDESV (reference sequence). This CDR3 region has 18 residues. CDR3 in DNA: TGTTCCAGCAGCCAGAGGGGACAGGGTTACTCTGGGGCCAACGTCCTGACTTTC. This gives the protein CSSSQRGQGYSGANVLTF. The complete variable domain, with remaining parts taken from reference TRBV11-1 and TRBJ2-6, reads EAEVAQSPRYKITEKSQAVAFWCDPISGHATLYWYRQILGQGPELLVQFQDESVVDDSQLPKDRFSAERLKGVDSTLKIQPAELGDSAMYLCSSSQRGQGYSGANVLTFGAGSRLTVL.

Worth noting for this clonotype: No conserved phenylalanine or tryptophan ends this CDR3, so it is likely a read error. Because the CDR3's place on the DNA is in doubt, the DNA is left out and the CDR3 is given as listed by TCRdb. This rearrangement joins TRBV30 to TRBJ2-7. The CDR3 is 13 residues long, counting both termini. CDR1 and CDR2 from the germline V gene are GTSNPN and SVGIG (reference sequence). The CDR3 spells CAWSSEASYEQYY.

Comment on this clonotype: Mismatch with germline at one junction end may stem from a read error. This chain joins TRBV20-1 and TRBJ2-7, with TRBD1 as a possible D gene (5 bases). Germline V gives CDR1 DFQATT, CDR2 SNEGSKA (reference sequence). The CDR3 length is 16 residues. CDR3 protein: CSARGLTDTLSYDQYF. As DNA, the CDR3 is TGCAGTGCTAGGGGGCTAACGGACACCCTCTCGTACGACCAGTACTTC.

This clonotype was counted once. The CDR3 coding sequence is TGTGTCGGCAGCCCCCGGGACCCCAAAAACATTCAGTACTTC. Translation gives CVGSPRDPKNIQYF. The chain carries TRBV11-3 and TRBJ2-4; D is tentatively TRBD1 or TRBD2 (5 bases each). The germline V gene has CDR1 SGHNT and CDR2 YENEEA. CDR3 size: 14 residues.

Regarding this clonotype: At one end, the junction sequence differs from germline, possibly due to a read error. This rearrangement joins TRBV11-3 to TRBJ2-7, with D perhaps TRBD1 (5 bases). CDR1 is SGHNT, CDR2 YENEEA, per germline. The CDR3 extends over 15 amino acids. Here the CDR3 reads CASTLDHGRAYEEYF. The CDR3 DNA is TGTGCCAGCACCTTAGATCATGGCAGGGCCTACGAGGAGTACTTC. Complete variable domain (other parts from reference TRBV11-3 and TRBJ2-7): EAGVVQSPRYKIIEKKQPVAFWCNPISGHNTLYWYLQNLGQGPELLIRYENEEAVDDSQLPKDRFSAERLKGVDSTLKIQPAELGDSAVYLCASTLDHGRAYEEYFGPGTRLTVT.

Details on this clonotype: As the CDR3 is not closed by the conserved phenylalanine or tryptophan, this likely results from a read error. The chain recombines TRBV6-2 or TRBV6-3 with TRBJ2-5; 7 nucleotides align to TRBD2. CDR3 length: 15 amino acids. Germline lookup yields CDR1 MNHEY and CDR2 SVGEGT. The CDR3 coding sequence is TGTGTCAGCAGTTTCATAGCGGGCCGCCAAGAGACCCAGTACTTA. Translation: CVSSFIAGRQETQYL.

On this clonotype itself: Germline and junction disagree at one end, which may indicate a read error. The rearrangement uses TRBV4-1 and TRBJ2-1, with 10 bases aligning to TRBD2. CDR3 length: 15 residues. CDR1 MGHRA and CDR2 YSYEKL come from the germline V gene. CDR3 sequence (DNA): TGCGCCATCAGCCTGGTGAGCGGGAGGGCCCATGAGCAGTTCTTC. This encodes CAISLVSGRAHEQFF.

With respect to this clonotype: Mismatch with germline at one junction end may stem from a read error. The chain combines TRBV6-5 with TRBJ2-1; the D is unclear. The CDR3 is 17 residues long. The germline V gene encodes CDR1 MNHEY and CDR2 SVGAGI. CDR3 amino acids: CASRYSCRPSSYNEQFF. In DNA form, the CDR3 reads TGTGCCAGCAGATACTCGTGCAGGCCGAGCTCCTACAATGAACAGTTCTTC.

The chain joins TRBV20-1 to TRBJ1-4; possible D gene TRBD1, 5 bases. V lost 7 bases, J lost 6 bases, and 18 bases lay in between. Germline V CDR1 and CDR2: DFQATT, SNEGSKA (reference sequence). CDR3 size: 14 residues. Written as DNA, the CDR3 is TGCAGTGTCAAGGACGAGAGGGGTGATGAAAAACTGTTTTTT. Translation gives CSVKDERGDEKLFF.

This clonotype was seen more than once but under ten times. The junction does not match germline at one end; this may be a read error. This chain joins TRBV5-1 and TRBJ2-3; D is possibly TRBD1 (6 bases). The V gene's germline CDR1 is SGHRS and CDR2 YFSETQ. This CDR3 is built from 15 residues. CDR3 sequence (DNA): TGCGCCAGCAGCTCTCCGGGACACCACACAGATACGCACTATTTT. Translated: CASSSPGHHTDTHYF.

Comments on this clonotype: A read error may produce the germline difference seen at one junction end. V usage is TRBV6-5 and J usage is TRBJ2-5; 10 nucleotides match TRBD2. CDR3 size: 15 residues. Germline V gene sequence: CDR1 MNHEY, CDR2 SVGAGI. CDR3: CTSSTLAGVQETQYF. CDR3 sequence (DNA): TGTACCAGCAGTACCCTAGCGGGAGTTCAAGAGACCCAGTACTTC.

On this clonotype itself: The germline gene is not matched at one end of the junction; a read error may be the cause. This chain joins TRBV7-8 and TRBJ2-2; D is ambiguous. CDR3 length: 15 residues. CDR1 SGHVS and CDR2 FQNEAQ come from the germline V gene. CDR3 amino acids: CASAPRTLGTRELFF. In DNA form, the CDR3 reads TGTGCCAGCGCACCCAGGACGTTAGGCACCAGGGAGCTGTTTTTT.